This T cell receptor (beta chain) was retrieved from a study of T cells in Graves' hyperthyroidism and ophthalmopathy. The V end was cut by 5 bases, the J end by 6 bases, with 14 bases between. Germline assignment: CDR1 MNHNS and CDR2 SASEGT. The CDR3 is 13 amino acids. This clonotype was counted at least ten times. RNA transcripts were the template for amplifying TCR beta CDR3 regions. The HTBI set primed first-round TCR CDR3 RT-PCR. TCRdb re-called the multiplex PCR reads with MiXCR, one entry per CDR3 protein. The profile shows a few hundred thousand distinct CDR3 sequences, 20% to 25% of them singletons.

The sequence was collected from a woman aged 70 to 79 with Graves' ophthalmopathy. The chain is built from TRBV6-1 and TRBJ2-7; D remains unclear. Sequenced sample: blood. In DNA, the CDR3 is TGTGCCAGCAGTTACGGCCCCACCAGCGAGCAGTACTTC. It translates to CASSYGPTSEQYF.